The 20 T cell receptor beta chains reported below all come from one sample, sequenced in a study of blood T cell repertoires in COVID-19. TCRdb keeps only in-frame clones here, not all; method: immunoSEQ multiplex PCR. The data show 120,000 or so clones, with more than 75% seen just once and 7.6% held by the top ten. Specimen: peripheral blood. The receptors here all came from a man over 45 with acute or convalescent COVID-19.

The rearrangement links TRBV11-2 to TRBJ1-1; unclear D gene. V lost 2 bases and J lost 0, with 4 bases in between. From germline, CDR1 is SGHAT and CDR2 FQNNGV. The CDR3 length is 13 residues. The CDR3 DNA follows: TGTGCCAGCAGCTTATCAGTGAACACTGAAGCTTTCTTT. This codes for CASSLSVNTEAFF.

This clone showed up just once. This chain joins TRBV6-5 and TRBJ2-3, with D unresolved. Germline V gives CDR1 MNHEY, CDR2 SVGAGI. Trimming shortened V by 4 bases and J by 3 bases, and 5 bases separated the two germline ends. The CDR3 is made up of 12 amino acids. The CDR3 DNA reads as TGTGCCAGCAGTTCGGAGACAGATACGCAGTATTTT. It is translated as CASSSETDTQYF.

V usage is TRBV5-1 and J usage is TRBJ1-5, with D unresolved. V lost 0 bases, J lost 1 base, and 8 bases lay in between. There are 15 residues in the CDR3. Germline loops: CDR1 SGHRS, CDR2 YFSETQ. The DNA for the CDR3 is TGCGCCAGCAGCTTGGGGGCAAGCAGCAATCAGCCCCAGCATTTT. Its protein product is CASSLGASSNQPQHF.

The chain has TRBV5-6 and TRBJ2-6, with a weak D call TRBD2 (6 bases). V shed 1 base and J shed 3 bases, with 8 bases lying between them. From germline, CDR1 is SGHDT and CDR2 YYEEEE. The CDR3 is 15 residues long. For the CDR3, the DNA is TGTGCCAGCAGCTTGAGGCGGGGTGGGGCCAACGTCCTGACTTTC. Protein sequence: CASSLRRGGANVLTF.

CDR3 coding DNA: TGTGCCAGTAGTCTTCGAACCCCTAGCGGGAGTACCAACGAGCAGTACTTC. Encoded protein: CASSLRTPSGSTNEQYF. The chain uses TRBV19 and TRBJ2-7; 10 nucleotides align to TRBD2. V trimming: 5 bases; J trimming: 5 bases; junction bases outside the gene matches: 15. The CDR3 loop spans 17 amino acids. The germline V gene has CDR1 LNHDA and CDR2 SQIVND (reference sequence). Supplemented by reference TRBV19 and TRBJ2-7, the full variable domain reads DGGITQSPKYLFRKEGQNVTLSCEQNLNHDAMYWYRQDPGQGLRLIYYSQIVNDFQKGDIAEGYSVSREKKESFPLTVTSAQKNPTAFYLCASSLRTPSGSTNEQYFGPGTRLTVT.

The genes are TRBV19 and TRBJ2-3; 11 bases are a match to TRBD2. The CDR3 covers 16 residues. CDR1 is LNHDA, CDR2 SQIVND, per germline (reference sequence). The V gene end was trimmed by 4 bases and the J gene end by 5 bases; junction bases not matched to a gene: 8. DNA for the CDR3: TGTGCCAGTAGTACCCCACTAGCGGGAGCGAAAGATACGCAGTATTTT. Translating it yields CASSTPLAGAKDTQYF.

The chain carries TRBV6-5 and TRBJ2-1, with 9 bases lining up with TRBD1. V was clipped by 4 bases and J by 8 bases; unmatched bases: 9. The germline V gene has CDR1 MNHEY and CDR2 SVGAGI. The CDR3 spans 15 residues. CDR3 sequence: CASSSGTGKGDEQFF. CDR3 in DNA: TGTGCCAGCAGTTCCGGGACAGGGAAAGGGGATGAGCAGTTCTTC.

CDR3 bases: TGTGCCACCAGCAGAACCGGGACAGCCGAAGGCTACACCTTC. Amino acids: CATSRTGTAEGYTF. The V and J genes are TRBV15 and TRBJ1-2; 7 nucleotides line up with TRBD1. This CDR3 contains 14 residues. Germline V gives CDR1 LNHNV, CDR2 YYDKDF (reference sequence). The trim removed 2 bases at V and 8 bases at J, leaving 8 bases unmatched.

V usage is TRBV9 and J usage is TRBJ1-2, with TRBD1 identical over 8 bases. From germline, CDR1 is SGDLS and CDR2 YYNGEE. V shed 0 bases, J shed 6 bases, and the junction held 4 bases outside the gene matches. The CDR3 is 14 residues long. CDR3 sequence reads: CASSVGQGSHGYTF. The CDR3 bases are TGTGCCAGCAGCGTAGGACAGGGGAGCCATGGCTACACCTTC.

CDR3 residues: CASRQQGADEKLFF. In nucleotides, the CDR3 is TGTGCCAGTAGACAACAGGGGGCGGATGAAAAACTGTTTTTT. The genes are TRBV19 and TRBJ1-4, with 9 bases matching TRBD1. The CDR3 is 14 residues long. Germline CDR1 LNHDA, CDR2 SQIVND (reference sequence). The junction had 5 bases not matched to a gene; V was cut back by 6 bases and J by 6 bases.

Here the CDR3 DNA reads TGTGCCAGCAGCGATGACATCTCCACTGAAGCTTTCTTT. This encodes CASSDDISTEAFF. V gene TRBV13 combines with J gene TRBJ1-1; unclear D gene. CDR3 length: 13 residues. V dropped 5 bases and J dropped 4 bases, with 11 bases sitting between them. Germline loops: CDR1 PRHDT, CDR2 FYEKMQ (reference sequence).

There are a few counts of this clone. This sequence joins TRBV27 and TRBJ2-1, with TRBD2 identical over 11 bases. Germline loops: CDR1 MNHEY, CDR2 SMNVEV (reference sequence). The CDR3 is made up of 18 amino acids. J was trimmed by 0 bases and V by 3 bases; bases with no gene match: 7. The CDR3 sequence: CASSFFSSGGDSYNEQFF. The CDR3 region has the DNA TGTGCCAGCAGTTTCTTCAGTAGCGGGGGGGACTCCTACAATGAGCAGTTCTTC.

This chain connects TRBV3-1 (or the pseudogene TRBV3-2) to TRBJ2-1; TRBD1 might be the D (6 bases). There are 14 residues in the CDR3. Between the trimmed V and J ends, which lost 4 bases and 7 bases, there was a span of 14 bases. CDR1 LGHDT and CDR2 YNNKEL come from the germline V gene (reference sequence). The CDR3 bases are TGTGCCAGCAGCCTCTACCGGGGACAAAATGAGCAGTTCTTC. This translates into CASSLYRGQNEQFF.

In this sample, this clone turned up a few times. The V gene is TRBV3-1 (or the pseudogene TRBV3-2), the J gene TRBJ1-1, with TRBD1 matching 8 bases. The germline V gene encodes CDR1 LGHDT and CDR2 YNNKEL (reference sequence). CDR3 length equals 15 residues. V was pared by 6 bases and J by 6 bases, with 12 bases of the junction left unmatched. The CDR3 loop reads CASRISTGATAEAFF. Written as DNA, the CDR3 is TGTGCCAGCAGGATTTCGACAGGGGCGACCGCTGAAGCTTTCTTT.

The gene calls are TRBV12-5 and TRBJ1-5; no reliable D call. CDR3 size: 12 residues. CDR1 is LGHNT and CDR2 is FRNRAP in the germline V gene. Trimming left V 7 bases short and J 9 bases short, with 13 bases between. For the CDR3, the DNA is TGTGCTAGTGCCACCTTGGTGAGGCCCCAGCATTTT. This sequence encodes CASATLVRPQHF. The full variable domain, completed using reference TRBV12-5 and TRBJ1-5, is DARVTQTPRHKVTEMGQEVTMRCQPILGHNTVFWYRQTMMQGLELLAYFRNRAPLDDSGMPKDRFSAEMPDATLATLKIQPSEPRDSAVYFCASATLVRPQHFGDGTRLSIL.

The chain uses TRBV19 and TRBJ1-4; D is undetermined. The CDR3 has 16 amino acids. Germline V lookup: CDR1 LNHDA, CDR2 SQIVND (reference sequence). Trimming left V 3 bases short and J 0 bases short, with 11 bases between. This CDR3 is CASSIRWAPTNEKLFF. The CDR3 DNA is TGTGCCAGTAGTATCCGCTGGGCGCCAACTAATGAAAAACTGTTTTTT.

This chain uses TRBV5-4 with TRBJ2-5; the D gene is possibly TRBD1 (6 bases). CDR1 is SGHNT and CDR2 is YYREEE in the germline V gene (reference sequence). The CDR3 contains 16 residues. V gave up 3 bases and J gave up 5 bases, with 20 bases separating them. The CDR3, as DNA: TGTGCCAGCAGCTCACCGCCCCTGGGACACCTGGAGACCCAGTACTTC. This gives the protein CASSSPPLGHLETQYF.

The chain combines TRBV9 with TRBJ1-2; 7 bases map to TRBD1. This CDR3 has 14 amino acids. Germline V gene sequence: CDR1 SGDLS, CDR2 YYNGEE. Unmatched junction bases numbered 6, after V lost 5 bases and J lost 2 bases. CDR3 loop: CASRETGTNYGYTF. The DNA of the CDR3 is TGTGCCAGCAGGGAGACAGGGACAAACTATGGCTACACCTTC.

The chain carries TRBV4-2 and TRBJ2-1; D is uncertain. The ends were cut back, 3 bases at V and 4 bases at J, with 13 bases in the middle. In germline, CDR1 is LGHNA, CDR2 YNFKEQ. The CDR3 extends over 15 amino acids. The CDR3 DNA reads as TGTGCCAGCAGCCATTCGTGGGCCCAGTACAATGAGCAGTTCTTC. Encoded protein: CASSHSWAQYNEQFF.

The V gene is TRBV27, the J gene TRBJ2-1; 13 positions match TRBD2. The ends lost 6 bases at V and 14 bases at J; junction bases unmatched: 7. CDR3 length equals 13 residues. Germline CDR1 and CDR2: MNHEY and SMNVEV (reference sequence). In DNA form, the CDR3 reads TGTGCCAGCAGGTACACTAGCGGGAGGGTAGAGTTCTTC. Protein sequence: CASRYTSGRVEFF.